The entry below describes one T cell receptor (beta chain). What it recognizes is unknown. The data were obtained in a study of T cell repertoires in aging, cancer and after chemotherapy. The overall study: Paired samples before and after chemotherapy came from glioblastoma patients receiving temozolomide-based therapy.

Peripheral blood genomic DNA, not sorted cells or RNA, was the template. Rearranged V-D-J TRB sequences were amplified with a mixed TRB-A/B primer pool. Using its own MiXCR run on the multiplex PCR reads, TCRdb lists one record per CDR3 protein. The sample yields roughly 7,800 distinct CDR3 sequences, approximately 52% seen once. This CDR3 has 14 residues. Germline V CDR1 and CDR2: LNHNV, YYDKDF (reference sequence). The V gene lost 0 bases and the J gene lost 2 bases, with 7 bases spanning the gap. General study points: Age-matched healthy donors had significantly more diverse, less clonal blood TCR repertoires than untreated cancer patients.

Specimen: blood. The TCR sequence derives from a human donor with a solid tumor. This chain links TRBV15 with TRBJ1-1; D is perhaps TRBD1 (5 bases). The CDR3 coding sequence is TGTGCCACCAGCAGAGACCGGGACAACACTGAAGCTTTCTTT. Translating it yields CATSRDRDNTEAFF. Using reference TRBV15 and TRBJ1-1 for the parts outside the CDR3, the full variable domain is DAMVIQNPRYQVTQFGKPVTLSCSQTLNHNVMYWYQQKSSQAPKLLFHYYDKDFNNEADTPDNFQSRRPNTSFCFLDIRSPGLGDTAMYLCATSRDRDNTEAFFGQGTRLTVV.